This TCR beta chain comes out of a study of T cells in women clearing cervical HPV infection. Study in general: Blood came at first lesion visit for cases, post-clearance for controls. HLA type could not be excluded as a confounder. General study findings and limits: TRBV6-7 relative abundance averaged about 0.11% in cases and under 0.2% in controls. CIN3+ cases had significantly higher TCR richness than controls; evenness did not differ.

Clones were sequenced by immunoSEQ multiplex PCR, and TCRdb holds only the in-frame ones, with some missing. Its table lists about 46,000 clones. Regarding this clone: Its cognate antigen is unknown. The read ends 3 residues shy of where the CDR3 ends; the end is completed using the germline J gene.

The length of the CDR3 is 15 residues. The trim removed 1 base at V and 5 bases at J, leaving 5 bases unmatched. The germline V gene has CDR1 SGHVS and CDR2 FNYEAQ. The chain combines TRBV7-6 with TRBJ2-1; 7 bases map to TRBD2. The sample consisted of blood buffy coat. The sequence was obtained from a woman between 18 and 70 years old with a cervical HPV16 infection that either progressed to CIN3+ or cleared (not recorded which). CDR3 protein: CASSLEPSGDNEQFF. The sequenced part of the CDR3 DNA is TGTGCCAGCAGCTTAGAGCCTAGCGGAGACAATGAG. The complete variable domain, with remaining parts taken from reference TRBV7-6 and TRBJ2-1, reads GAGVSQSPRYKVTKRGQDVALRCDPISGHVSLYWYRQALGQGPEFLTYFNYEAQQDKSGLPNDRFSAERPEGSISTLTIQRTEQRDSAMYRCASSLEPSGDNEQFFGPGTRLTVL.